This T cell receptor (beta chain) originates from a study of shared clonotypes between healthy human individuals. Overall study context: Three plates each covered CD4 naive and memory; CD8 naive two, CD8 memory one. Study-level results: A handful of donors showed sharing of approximately 5% of naive CD4 clonotypes. Larger estimated richness was generally seen in naive subsets than in memory subsets.

The germline V gene encodes CDR1 LGHNA and CDR2 YNFKEQ. The CDR3 extends over 14 amino acids. V was cut by 4 bases and J by 5 bases, with 14 bases left in between. Libraries were prepared by immunoSEQ multiplex PCR; TCRdb keeps only in-frame clonotypes and omits some of them. The data contain some 2,000,000 clones, 90% to 95% of them seen just once; the ten biggest clones take up roughly 0.13%. Only Caucasian adults living in Nashville, Tennessee served as donors. Regarding this clone: The antigen remains unidentified.

This chain connects TRBV4-2 to TRBJ2-5; D might be TRBD1 or TRBD2, each matching 5 bases. This TCR was sampled from a man aged 18-30 years in good health. Input material: naive CD4+ T cells sorted from blood. Specified subset: CD45RA+ positively selected. Here the CDR3 reads CASSRVEGFETQYF. DNA of the CDR3: TGTGCCAGCAGCCGAGTCGAGGGGTTTGAGACCCAGTACTTC.